This TCR beta chain was observed in a study of technical replicates of blood from a few donors. Here immunoSEQ multiplex PCR was the method, and the copy in TCRdb shows in-frame clones only, minus some. The sample shows more than 90,000 clones, 95% of them seen only once. The germline V gene encodes CDR1 GTSNPN and CDR2 SVGIG (reference sequence). This CDR3 contains 15 residues. V dropped 0 bases and J dropped 8 bases, with 17 bases sitting between them. This clonotype originated in a human donor in good health. The V call is TRBV30, the J call TRBJ2-1; D may be TRBD2 (6 bases). The sequencing sample was made of T cells isolated from PBMCs. CDR3 loop: CAWSVPAGRAYEQFF. CDR3 DNA sequence: TGTGCCTGGAGTGTACCGGCGGGGCGGGCATATGAGCAGTTCTTC.